This entry lists 11 T cell receptor beta chains sequenced from one sample in a study of T cell responses to AZD1222 COVID-19 vaccine. Using immunoSEQ multiplex PCR, the repertoire was profiled, and TCRdb retains in-frame clones only, with some absent. The table lists about 120,000 clones, 88% of them singletons. This material consisted of peripheral blood, taken on day 0 of AZD1222 vaccination. The receptors come from an adult in good health.

V usage is TRBV14 and J usage is TRBJ1-3, with a possible D match to TRBD1 (5 bases). The CDR3 has 15 amino acids. V was cut by 4 bases and J by 0 bases, with 10 bases left in between. Germline V gene data show CDR1 as SGHDN and CDR2 as FVKESK. The CDR3 loop reads CASSLGHVSGNTIYF. CDR3 DNA: TGTGCCAGCAGCCTCGGACACGTCTCTGGAAACACCATATATTTT.

The chain recombines TRBV18 with TRBJ1-1; D remains ambiguous. Trimming shortened V by 6 bases and J by 1 base, and 6 bases separated the two germline ends. The germline V gene has CDR1 KGHSH and CDR2 LQKENI. The CDR3 is 12 residues long. The DNA for the CDR3 is TGTGCCAGCTCGCCCACGAACACTGAAGCTTTCTTT. Encoded protein: CASSPTNTEAFF.

V and J are TRBV5-4 and TRBJ2-1; TRBD1 aligns across 8 bases. The CDR3 totals 15 residues. The ends lost 4 bases at V and 5 bases at J; junction bases unmatched: 8. Germline CDR1 and CDR2: SGHNT and YYREEE (reference sequence). The chain's CDR3 is CASSLDRGGHNEQFF. CDR3 nucleotides: TGTGCCAGCAGCCTAGACAGGGGCGGGCACAATGAGCAGTTCTTC. The variable domain in full, with the rest retrieved from reference TRBV5-4 and TRBJ2-1, is ETGVTQSPTHLIKTRGQQVTLRCSSQSGHNTVSWYQQALGQGPQFIFQYYREEENGRGNFPPRFSGLQFPNYSSELNVNALELDDSALYLCASSLDRGGHNEQFFGPGTRLTVL.

The chain uses TRBV6-2 or TRBV6-3 and TRBJ1-6; D is ambiguous. Germline V lookup: CDR1 MNHEY, CDR2 SVGEGT. This CDR3 region has 15 residues. Trimming shortened V by 7 bases and J by 7 bases, and 17 bases separated the two germline ends. CDR3 in amino acids: CASTPLHRENSPLHF. The CDR3 DNA is TGTGCCAGCACCCCCCTGCATAGGGAGAATTCACCCCTCCACTTT.

The rearrangement links TRBV6-5 to TRBJ1-5, with 9 bases matching TRBD1. From germline, CDR1 is MNHEY and CDR2 SVGAGI. Trimming removed 4 bases from V and 4 bases from J; junction bases left unmatched: 8. The CDR3 covers 16 residues. Here the CDR3 DNA reads TGTGCCAGCAGTTCCTTGGCCGGGACAGGGAATCAGCCCCAGCATTTT. Amino acids: CASSSLAGTGNQPQHF.

V is TRBV3-1 (or the pseudogene TRBV3-2) and J is TRBJ1-2; D unclear. The ends were cut back, 0 bases at V and 5 bases at J, with 13 bases in the middle. CDR3 length: 15 residues. Looked up from germline, CDR1 is LGHDT and CDR2 is YNNKEL (reference sequence). DNA of the CDR3: TGTGCCAGCAGCCAAGACACAGCGTTGGGGTATGGCTACACCTTC. As protein: CASSQDTALGYGYTF.

This chain joins TRBV11-2 and TRBJ1-3; possible D gene TRBD1, 6 bases. Looked up from germline, CDR1 is SGHAT and CDR2 is FQNNGV. Trimming left V 1 base short and J 0 bases short, with 7 bases between. The CDR3 has 15 residues. CDR3 loop: CASSLVRGSGNTIYF. The DNA of the CDR3 is TGTGCCAGCAGCTTAGTCAGGGGCTCTGGAAACACCATATATTTT.

The CDR3 loop reads CAWSSQETQYF. CDR3 DNA: TGTGCCTGGAGCAGCCAAGAGACCCAGTACTTC. This chain joins TRBV30 and TRBJ2-5; no clear D. Germline V gene lookup returns CDR1 GTSNPN and CDR2 SVGIG (reference sequence). Trimming took 3 bases from V and 1 from J, leaving 3 bases between them. CDR3 size: 11 residues.

The rearrangement uses TRBV7-2 and TRBJ1-3; no definite D call. Germline V gene data show CDR1 as SGHTA and CDR2 as FQGNSA. The CDR3 runs 12 residues. Trimming removed 5 bases from V and 0 bases from J, with 2 bases in between. The CDR3 coding sequence is TGTGCCAGCAGCGCCTCTGGAAACACCATATATTTT. Translating it yields CASSASGNTIYF.

The chain employs TRBV6-5 and TRBJ1-3, with 7 nucleotides matching TRBD1. Germline V gene sequence: CDR1 MNHEY, CDR2 SVGAGI. The V and J ends lost 3 bases and 2 bases, in that order; junction bases with no gene match: 4. The CDR3 extends over 15 amino acids. The CDR3 region is CASSYQGEAGNTIYF. The CDR3 nucleotides read TGTGCCAGCAGTTATCAGGGGGAGGCTGGAAACACCATATATTTT.

V and J are TRBV7-2 and TRBJ2-7; D perhaps matches TRBD1 (6 bases). Looked up from germline, CDR1 is SGHTA and CDR2 is FQGNSA. The CDR3 extends over 13 amino acids. Trimming took off 1 base at V and 3 bases at J, with 7 bases between the two ends. As DNA, the CDR3 is TGTGCCAGCAGCTTAGTCAGGGGCTACGAGCAGTACTTC. The encoded protein is CASSLVRGYEQYF. Full variable domain (outside the CDR3, taken from reference TRBV7-2 and TRBJ2-7): GAGVSQSPSNKVTEKGKDVELRCDPISGHTALYWYRQSLGQGLEFLIYFQGNSAPDKSGLPSDRFSAERTGGSVSTLTIQRTQQEDSAVYLCASSLVRGYEQYFGPGTRLTVT.